The 16 T cell receptor beta chains below were found in one sample sequenced in a study of T-cell reconstitution after alpha-beta-depleted transplantation in children (dated by TCRdb to between 2015 and 2016). The library came from PCR. TCRdb shows the sequencer as Illumina HiSeq 2500. Molecular barcoding was employed in the preparation of TCR libraries, with unique molecular identifiers being used to normalize TCRbeta repertoire quantification. The public reads were reprocessed in TCRdb via fastp at Q25 and MiXCR, keeping in-frame beta chains. All rows with the same CDR3 protein become a single entry with the most common DNA and genes. Recorded for this sample are approximately 640,000 distinct CDR3 sequences; roughly 17% of them occurred a single time. In total, the top ten clones hold 0.85% to 1.3% of the sample. The sequencing here drew on PBMCs from the stem cell graft donor, taken from the stem cell graft. The receptors derive from a human donor who donated a stem cell graft to a child with acute myeloid leukemia.

This clonotype occurred many times. This rearrangement joins TRBV20-1 to TRBJ2-5, with D unresolved. The CDR3 runs 14 residues. Germline V gene data show CDR1 as DFQATT and CDR2 as SNEGSKA (reference sequence). V gave up 6 bases and J gave up 5 bases, with 19 bases separating them. This CDR3 reads CSANVPSSWETQYF. Written as DNA, the CDR3 is TGCAGTGCAAACGTCCCCTCGAGTTGGGAGACCCAGTACTTC.

Details on this clonotype: This may be a read error: a much more frequent sequence differs by one nucleotide. V gene TRBV5-1 combines with J gene TRBJ1-1; 8 bases align to TRBD1. V shed 0 bases and J 5 bases; nucleotides not matched to a gene: 6. CDR1 and CDR2 from the germline V gene are SGHRS and YFSETQ. The CDR3 covers 15 residues. The CDR3 DNA reads TGCGCCAGCAGCTTGGAGGGACAGGAGATGACTGAAGCTTTCTTT. Amino acids: CASSLEGQEMTEAFF.

The chain is built from TRBV11-2 and TRBJ2-5; 8 bases align to TRBD2. Trimming took 4 bases from V and 5 from J; bases not matched to a gene: 15. CDR3 length: 17 amino acids. Germline CDR1 is SGHAT and CDR2 is FQNNGV. The CDR3, as DNA: TGTGCCAGCAGCTCCAGATCGGGGGGGCTTACGGGGGAGACCCAGTACTTC. It encodes CASSSRSGGLTGETQYF.

The J gene is TRBJ2-3, the V gene TRBV12-3 or TRBV12-4; TRBD1 agrees at 8 bases. This CDR3 region has 14 residues. Germline trimming cut 5 bases from V and 6 bases from J; bases unmatched to any gene: 7. The CDR3 protein is CASSRQGRRDTQYF. CDR3 DNA sequence: TGTGCCAGCAGTAGACAGGGGCGTCGTGATACGCAGTATTTT.

Ten or more counts support this clonotype. The chain uses TRBV6-5 and TRBJ2-1; the match to TRBD2 covers 12 bases. The CDR3 loop spans 15 amino acids. Germline CDR1 MNHEY, CDR2 SVGAGI. The junction had 5 bases not matched to a gene; V was cut back by 7 bases and J by 4 bases. CDR3 amino acids: CASTKGLAGYNEQFF. The CDR3 DNA sequence: TGTGCCAGCACCAAGGGACTAGCGGGTTACAATGAGCAGTTCTTC.

This chain uses TRBV7-3 with TRBJ2-1, with 11 bases aligning to TRBD2. Trimming took 3 bases from V and 7 from J; bases not matched to a gene: 8. CDR1 and CDR2 from the germline V gene are SGHTA and FQGTGA. This CDR3 spans 16 amino acids. For the CDR3, the DNA is TGTGCCAGCAGCTTCCTCCCTAGCGGGGGGTTAAATGAGCAGTTCTTC. This gives the protein CASSFLPSGGLNEQFF.

In the case of this clonotype: Relative to the germline gene, one junction end is altered; a read error may explain this. The chain has TRBV20-1 and TRBJ1-3; the D is unclear. Germline V lookup: CDR1 DFQATT, CDR2 SNEGSKA (reference sequence). The CDR3 consists of 19 residues. The chain's CDR3 is CCAHPATSRTAVSGNTIYF. The CDR3 DNA reads TGCTGTGCCCACCCCGCGACATCAAGGACCGCCGTCTCCGGAAACACCATATATTTT.

This chain connects TRBV20-1 to TRBJ1-1; no definite D call. The V end lost 1 base, the J end lost 5 bases, and 14 bases lay between the germline ends. CDR1 is DFQATT, CDR2 SNEGSKA, per germline (reference sequence). CDR3 length: 14 amino acids. This chain's CDR3 is CSARGGPGGTEAFF. In DNA form, the CDR3 reads TGCAGTGCTAGAGGAGGTCCGGGAGGGACTGAAGCTTTCTTT.

The chain recombines TRBV15 with TRBJ2-7, with TRBD1 matching 8 bases. The length of the CDR3 is 14 residues. Trimming at V came to 0 bases and at J to 4 bases, leaving 2 bases not matched to a gene. Germline CDR1 LNHNV, CDR2 YYDKDF (reference sequence). The CDR3 sequence is CATSRERQGYEQYV. CDR3 coding DNA: TGTGCCACCAGCAGAGAAAGACAGGGGTACGAGCAGTACGTC.

This chain connects TRBV15 to TRBJ2-5; D remains ambiguous. The CDR3 contains 15 residues. Trimming left V 0 bases short and J 2 bases short, with 10 bases between. In germline, CDR1 is LNHNV, CDR2 YYDKDF (reference sequence). The CDR3 DNA is TGTGCCACCAGCAGAGACGGACGGATTCAAGAGACCCAGTACTTC. It yields the protein CATSRDGRIQETQYF.

This clonotype appeared many times. The chain combines TRBV4-2 with TRBJ2-2, with 9 bases lining up with TRBD1. Per the germline V gene, CDR1 is LGHNA and CDR2 is YNFKEQ. The CDR3 covers 15 residues. The V segment lost 1 base and the J segment 7 bases; nucleotides outside the gene matches: 4. The CDR3 nucleotides read TGTGCCAGCAGCCAAGGGGACAGGGTTGACGGGGAGCTGTTTTTT. Encoded protein: CASSQGDRVDGELFF.

This clonotype has only a few counts. The rearrangement links TRBV7-2 to TRBJ1-5, with D unclear. Per germline, CDR1 SGHTA and CDR2 FQGNSA. CDR3 length: 17 residues. Trimming removed 2 bases at V and 5 bases at J, with 19 bases between. The DNA for the CDR3 is TGTGCCAGCAGCTTATCAGGATCCCCCATTGCATATCAGCCCCAGCATTTT. Protein product: CASSLSGSPIAYQPQHF.

The gene calls are TRBV7-2 and TRBJ2-7; 8 bases are a match to TRBD1. This CDR3 region has 14 residues. V trimming: 5 bases; J trimming: 1 base; junction bases outside the gene matches: 4. The germline V gene encodes CDR1 SGHTA and CDR2 FQGNSA. The CDR3 DNA reads TGTGCCAGCAGCGGAGGGACAGGTTCCTACGAGCAGTACGTC. Translating it yields CASSGGTGSYEQYV.

The table lists this clonotype with a few counts. This CDR3 is CASNALRYDNQPQHF. DNA for the CDR3: TGTGCCAGCAACGCCTTAAGGTATGACAATCAGCCCCAGCATTTT. The gene calls are TRBV28 and TRBJ1-5, with D unresolved. Germline V lookup: CDR1 MDHEN, CDR2 SYDVKM. V lost 7 bases, J lost 3 bases, and 16 bases lay in between. The length of the CDR3 is 15 residues.

A few counts support this clonotype. The genes are TRBV7-2 and TRBJ1-6; no firm D call. Germline V gene sequence: CDR1 SGHTA, CDR2 FQGNSA. The ends were cut back, 3 bases at V and 4 bases at J, with 13 bases in the middle. CDR3 length: 16 residues. CDR3 DNA sequence: TGTGCCAGCAGCTTGCGGGAGCTTCCTTATAATTCACCCCTCCACTTT. This gives the protein CASSLRELPYNSPLHF.

V usage is TRBV27 and J usage is TRBJ2-7; D may correspond to TRBD1 or TRBD2 (5 bases each). CDR1 MNHEY and CDR2 SMNVEV come from the germline V gene (reference sequence). This CDR3 is 12 amino acids long. Trimming removed 8 bases from V and 7 bases from J, with 15 bases in between. The CDR3 here is CASHGTTGEQYV. CDR3 sequence (DNA): TGTGCCAGCCATGGGACCACGGGGGAGCAGTACGTC.